The 16 T cell receptor beta chains below all came from one sample that was sequenced in a study of cytomegalovirus exposure and HLA in healthy donors. The PCR used 60 Vbeta and 13 Jbeta primers. The method was immunoSEQ multiplex PCR; TCRdb's version includes in-frame clones alone and lacks a portion of them. The sample lists some 110,000 clones, 79% seen once, with under 3% in the top ten. What was sequenced was PBMCs. These receptors originate from a woman younger than 30 in good health and CMV-seropositive.

This sequence joins TRBV7-9 and TRBJ2-3; 11 nucleotides agree with TRBD1. V lost 2 bases, J lost 6 bases, and 4 bases stayed unmatched. CDR1 is SEHNR, CDR2 FQNEAQ, per germline (reference sequence). This CDR3 has 15 residues. The CDR3 loop is CASSLTGQGADTQYF. As DNA, the CDR3 is TGTGCCAGCAGCTTAACTGGACAGGGGGCCGATACGCAGTATTTT.

The chain has TRBV5-1 and TRBJ2-7; TRBD1 matches at 9 bases. Germline V gene lookup returns CDR1 SGHRS and CDR2 YFSETQ. This CDR3 is built from 13 residues. With V trimmed by 4 bases and J by 5 bases, 4 bases remained unmatched. The CDR3 DNA reads as TGCGCCAGCAGCCACGGGGACAGGGACGAGCAGTACTTC. Translating gives CASSHGDRDEQYF.

This chain uses TRBV19 with TRBJ2-3; D perhaps matches TRBD1 (6 bases). Trimming shortened V by 5 bases and J by 4 bases, and 13 bases separated the two germline ends. From germline, CDR1 is LNHDA and CDR2 SQIVND (reference sequence). This CDR3 has 14 amino acids. The CDR3: CASSARTDADTQYF. The DNA for the CDR3 is TGTGCCAGTAGTGCCCGGACAGACGCAGATACGCAGTATTTT.

This clone was counted only a few times. The rearrangement joins TRBV19 to TRBJ1-2; D is undetermined. The CDR3 spans 12 residues. V lost 4 bases and J lost 5, with 8 bases in between. Germline lookup yields CDR1 LNHDA and CDR2 SQIVND (reference sequence). The CDR3 coding sequence is TGTGCCAGTAGTACGACAAAGTATGGCTACACCTTC. This sequence encodes CASSTTKYGYTF.

This rearrangement joins TRBV28 to TRBJ1-1; a weak D match, TRBD1 (5 bases). The V gene lost 6 bases and the J gene lost 7 bases, with 18 bases spanning the gap. The CDR3 contains 14 residues. Looked up from germline, CDR1 is MDHEN and CDR2 is SYDVKM. CDR3 in DNA: TGTGCCAGCAGCCCAGCTACAGGAACATATGAAGCTTTCTTT. Translating gives CASSPATGTYEAFF.

The genes are TRBV5-1 and TRBJ2-7; the match to TRBD1 covers 9 bases. From germline, CDR1 is SGHRS and CDR2 YFSETQ. The CDR3 consists of 14 residues. V shed 3 bases, J shed 6 bases, and the junction held 7 bases outside the gene matches. The CDR3 coding sequence is TGCGCCAGCAGCTCGTTCGGGACAGGGCGCGAGCAGTACTTC. It translates to CASSSFGTGREQYF.

The chain carries TRBV5-6 and TRBJ2-7, with D perhaps matching TRBD2 (6 bases). The germline gives CDR1 SGHDT, CDR2 YYEEEE. This CDR3 region has 17 residues. V was clipped by 0 bases and J by 5 bases, with 21 bases between them. As DNA, the CDR3 is TGTGCCAGCAGCTTGGTGGTTAGCGGCACCACTGGCGACGAGCAGTACTTC. As protein: CASSLVVSGTTGDEQYF. The whole variable domain, filled in from reference TRBV5-6 and TRBJ2-7, reads DAGVTQSPTHLIKTRGQQVTLRCSPKSGHDTVSWYQQALGQGPQFIFQYYEEEERQRGNFPDRFSGHQFPNYSSELNVNALLLGDSALYLCASSLVVSGTTGDEQYFGPGTRLTVT.

The gene calls are TRBV5-4 and TRBJ2-7, with 14 bases fitting TRBD2. Germline CDR1 is SGHNT and CDR2 is YYREEE (reference sequence). This CDR3 region has 16 residues. Trimming removed 0 bases from V and 10 bases from J; junction bases left unmatched: 9. CDR3 sequence: CASSLEATSGRALQYF. The CDR3 region has the DNA TGTGCCAGCAGCTTGGAAGCGACTAGCGGGAGGGCCTTACAGTACTTC.

The J gene is TRBJ1-1, the V gene TRBV18, with TRBD1 matching over 8 bases. Germline-derived CDR1 and CDR2 are KGHSH and LQKENI. The CDR3 contains 15 residues. V was pared by 5 bases and J by 0 bases, with 5 bases of the junction left unmatched. The CDR3 sequence: CASSGWTGLNTEAFF. The CDR3, as DNA: TGTGCCAGCTCAGGATGGACAGGGCTGAACACTGAAGCTTTCTTT.

The chain uses TRBV6-8 and TRBJ1-1; a weak D match, TRBD1 (6 bases). Germline V gene lookup returns CDR1 MNHGY and CDR2 SAAAGT. This CDR3 is built from 15 residues. V gave up 5 bases and J gave up 4 bases, with 17 bases separating them. The CDR3 sequence is CASSIGTTIFTEAFF. CDR3 bases: TGTGCCAGCAGTATCGGGACAACAATCTTCACTGAAGCTTTCTTT.

The chain links TRBV19 to TRBJ2-3, with 8 bases fitting TRBD2. The CDR3 loop spans 17 amino acids. Germline CDR1 and CDR2: LNHDA and SQIVND (reference sequence). The V segment lost 3 bases and the J segment 2 bases; nucleotides outside the gene matches: 10. CDR3 residues: CASSIFGGAIFTDTQYF. The CDR3 region has the DNA TGTGCCAGTAGTATCTTCGGGGGGGCCATTTTCACAGATACGCAGTATTTT.

In its sample, this clone was seen a few times. The CDR3 coding sequence is TGTGCCAGCCGAGCCCCCCCCAACACTGAAGCTTTCTTT. Translating it yields CASRAPPNTEAFF. This chain uses TRBV6-4 with TRBJ1-1, with no clear D. V lost 8 bases and J 2 bases, leaving 12 bases between the germline ends. Per the germline V gene, CDR1 is MRHNA and CDR2 is SNTAGT. The CDR3 is 13 amino acids.

This chain links TRBV5-1 with TRBJ2-2, with 9 bases lining up with TRBD2. The V gene's germline CDR1 is SGHRS and CDR2 YFSETQ. Trimming removed 4 bases from V and 3 bases from J; junction bases left unmatched: 4. The CDR3 has 15 amino acids. The CDR3 sequence: CASSTQREDTGELFF. The CDR3 DNA reads as TGCGCCAGCAGCACCCAGCGGGAGGACACCGGGGAGCTGTTTTTT.

V gene TRBV6-6 combines with J gene TRBJ2-5; 12 positions agree with TRBD2. J gave up 2 bases and V 5 bases, and 6 bases lay outside the gene matches. CDR1 is MNHNY and CDR2 is SVGAGI in the germline V gene (reference sequence). The CDR3 runs 16 residues. The CDR3 is CASSIAGTSGQETQYF. The CDR3 bases are TGTGCCAGCAGTATCGCCGGGACTAGCGGGCAAGAGACCCAGTACTTC.

This chain uses TRBV30 with TRBJ1-3, with D maybe TRBD1 (6 bases). This CDR3 has 11 amino acids. The germline V gene encodes CDR1 GTSNPN and CDR2 SVGIG (reference sequence). DNA of the CDR3: TGTGTGCTGGGGGCCAGTTCCACCATATATTTT. Encoded protein: CVLGASSTIYF.

This sequence joins TRBV25-1 and TRBJ2-2; 8 bases are a match to TRBD2. Germline CDR1 MGHDK, CDR2 SYGVNS. The ends lost 6 bases at V and 4 bases at J; junction bases unmatched: 4. CDR3 length: 14 residues. The CDR3 loop reads CASRGGRFTGELFF. CDR3 in DNA: TGTGCCAGCAGAGGCGGGAGGTTCACCGGGGAGCTGTTTTTT.